This T cell receptor (beta chain) comes out of a study of T cell changes during pregnancy in multiple sclerosis. Profiled with immunoSEQ multiplex PCR; TCRdb holds only in-frame clones, not every one. The table shows fewer than 75,000 clones, with roughly nine tenths occurring only once. Specimen: peripheral blood, collected in the second trimester of pregnancy. The clonotype was recovered from a female donor with multiple sclerosis, enrolled in a pregnancy study.

DNA of the CDR3: TGCGCCAGCAGCTTGTCCGGGGATAGCAATCAGCCCCAGCATTTT. Residues: CASSLSGDSNQPQHF. The chain recombines TRBV5-1 with TRBJ1-5; D is unresolved. Germline CDR1 SGHRS, CDR2 YFSETQ. The length of the CDR3 is 15 residues. V lost 1 base and J lost 0, with 8 bases in between.